Listed below are T cell receptor beta chains from one sample, sequenced in a study of PD-L1 blockade in urothelial cancer. Assay: immunoSEQ multiplex PCR; the TCRdb copy retains only in-frame clones and omits some. The sample carries 48,000 or so clones, 80% to 90% recorded once. Sequenced material: PBMCs, taken around atezolizumab (anti-PD-L1) treatment. These receptors came from a man aged 65 to 85 with urothelial cancer. The conserved cysteine and the conserved F or W are not part of the CDR3 here. Each record gives: V gene, clone size, CDR3 protein. Not all rows give a size; the values are once, few, many and, for expanded clones, a class.

>TRBV6-5|.
ASSYRQGTNYGYT
>TRBV10-3|.
AISDYRTGGEQY
>TRBV10-3|few
AITQGADTEAF
>TRBV28|.
ASSLTGGEGQPQH
>TRBV5-6|.
ASSPMGASTDTQY
>TRBV6-6|few
ASQGGNQPQH
>TRBV6-1|.
ASSESLAGTDTQY
>TRBV21-1|few
ASIPPGRSVLAKGTDTQY
>TRBV6-6|.
ASSYLREYEQY
>TRBV6-4|few
ASSVDLGAGAGEQF
>TRBV28|.
ASSLASVTYEQY
>TRBV6-1|once
ASSGRASAGETQY
>TRBV2|.
ASSAGQGGNEQF
>TRBV7-3|once
ASSLGQGSTDTQY
>TRBV14|.
ASSQRLAGSLYNEQF
>TRBV21-1|.
ASSKARQEGDTQY
>TRBV5-6|.
ASSPLAGGGTGELF
>TRBV30|.
AWSAGGGYNEQF
>TRBV20-1|.
SARVSYEQY
>TRBV5-6|.
ASSLANYEQY
>TRBV7-8|.
ASNVRGREETQY
>TRBV29-1|.
SVDQGFSQY
>TRBV10-1|.
ASSELGSTDTQY
>TRBV27|.
ASSLTAGGSYNEQF
>TRBV5-1|.
ASSMDSRNTEAF
>TRBV7-3|.
AGSLELAGGDTQY
>TRBV5-4|.
ASSQGDRSNTEAF
>TRBV7-9|.
ASSLQSRADTQY
>TRBV19|.
ASSPGGGRGSAF
>TRBV27|.
ASSIRGYLAKNIQY
>TRBV19|.
ASSTTAGLEDTQY
>TRBV6-1|.
ASSTSDRVETQY
>TRBV19|once
ASSIPLEAGSIYT
>TRBV7-9|.
ASSVGGFGQPQH
>TRBV7-8|.
ASSLAGDIYGYT
>TRBV21-1|once
ASSKTGGPLRCYEQY
>TRBV6-5|.
ASSEGGNQPQH
>TRBV2|few
ASSERTGETF
>TRBV7-8|many
ASSLAKGAEQY
>TRBV11-2|.
ASSPTGREEKLF
>TRBV18|.
ASSPTIDNEQF
>TRBV5-1|.
ASSSILARETQY
>TRBV15|.
ATSRDRRGRQPQH
>TRBV19|once
ATKGGDRAHEQY
>TRBV18|once
ASSPMGVEKLF
>TRBV5-8|.
ASRPRDSSYEQY
>TRBV6-5|once
ASRREEDEQF
>TRBV6-1|.
ASSRTGPNTEAF
>TRBV7-8|.
ASSLAGTSGSDTQY